The 10 T cell receptor beta chains presented below share a single source sample, sequenced in a study of blood T cells in healthy people across ages. A J-beta primer mix and a sample-barcoded 5' primer were used in a second PCR of about 7 to 12 cycles. TCRdb re-called the 5' RACE reads through MiXCR, storing one row per CDR3 protein. Here the sample spans around 1,000,000 distinct CDR3 sequences, under 30% being singletons. A further study also used this sample, focusing on T cells of mothers and their children.

The sample taken for sequencing was blood. Receptors originate from a girl between 2 and 10 years old in good health.

The chain carries TRBV28 and TRBJ2-7; the D gene is possibly TRBD1 (6 bases). Deletions cut 5 bases from V and 5 bases from J, with 16 bases between. Germline V gene sequence: CDR1 MDHEN, CDR2 SYDVKM. This CDR3 is built from 14 residues. CDR3 region: CASSMDRGVDEQYF. CDR3 coding DNA: TGTGCCAGCAGTATGGACAGAGGAGTCGACGAGCAGTACTTC.

This clonotype was counted only a few times. CDR3 coding DNA: TGCAGCGTCGCGGTCTTCTCGGGGGACACCGGGGAGCTGTTTTTT. Translated, it gives CSVAVFSGDTGELFF. The chain recombines TRBV29-1 with TRBJ2-2, with D perhaps matching TRBD2 (6 bases). Germline V gene data show CDR1 as SQVTM and CDR2 as ANQGSEA. The V end lost 6 bases, the J end lost 3 bases, and 17 bases lay between the germline ends. The CDR3 is made up of 15 amino acids.

V and J are TRBV10-2 and TRBJ2-7; 7 bases fit TRBD1. The CDR3 runs 15 residues. Per the germline V gene, CDR1 is WSHSY and CDR2 is SAAADI. The V and J ends lost 3 bases and 3 bases, in that order; junction bases with no gene match: 8. DNA of the CDR3: TGCGCCAGCAGTGACCCGGCAGGGGGATTCTACGAGCAGTACTTC. Amino acids: CASSDPAGGFYEQYF.

This rearrangement joins TRBV3-1 to TRBJ1-2, with 9 bases that match TRBD1. V shed 1 base, J shed 4 bases, and the junction held 1 base outside the gene matches. The CDR3 sequence is 14 residues long. Germline CDR1 LGHDT, CDR2 YNNKEL (reference sequence). DNA for the CDR3: TGTGCCAGCAGCCAAGCGGACAGGGGCTATGGCTACACCTTC. This translates into CASSQADRGYGYTF.

The chain carries TRBV10-3 and TRBJ2-7, with 14 bases matching TRBD2. The length of the CDR3 is 16 residues. The V segment lost 6 bases and the J segment 0 bases; nucleotides outside the gene matches: 4. The V gene's germline CDR1 is ENHRY and CDR2 SYGVKD. Written as DNA, the CDR3 is TGTGCCATCAGCCCGGGACTAGCGGGAGTCTCCTACGAGCAGTACTTC. It is translated as CAISPGLAGVSYEQYF.

This clonotype appeared many times. The gene calls are TRBV29-1 and TRBJ2-3; D not certain. The CDR3 is made up of 12 amino acids. Germline V CDR1 and CDR2: SQVTM, ANQGSEA. Trimming left V 3 bases short and J 5 bases short, with 9 bases between. This chain's CDR3 is CSVDFSRDTQYF. CDR3 bases: TGCAGCGTTGATTTTAGCCGAGATACGCAGTATTTT.

This clonotype came up a few times. V and J are TRBV20-1 and TRBJ2-5; 10 bases are shared with TRBD2. TRBJ2-1 explains the end of the DNA better; the J call may be wrong. The CDR3 totals 14 residues. Germline-derived CDR1 and CDR2 are DFQATT and SNEGSKA (reference sequence). As DNA, the CDR3 is TGCAGTGCTAGGAGGACTAGCGGACCTAATGAGCAGTTCTTC. Encoded protein: CSARRTSGPNEQFF.

The chain joins TRBV12-3 or TRBV12-4 to TRBJ2-1; TRBD2 aligns across 8 bases. The CDR3 runs to 15 residues. V trimming: 7 bases; J trimming: 5 bases; junction bases outside the gene matches: 10. The DNA of the CDR3 is TGTGCCAGCACGCTCCGTCAACTAGCGGACAATGAGCAGTTCTTC. Translation gives CASTLRQLADNEQFF.

Comments on this clonotype: A much larger clone differs by one base, so this may be a read error. The V and J genes are TRBV5-1 and TRBJ1-1; perhaps TRBD1 as D (6 bases). The V gene's germline CDR1 is SGHRS and CDR2 YFSETQ. The CDR3 consists of 12 residues. The V gene lost 1 base and the J gene lost 7 bases, with 8 bases spanning the gap. The CDR3 DNA reads as TGCGCCAGCAGCTTGACAGGGAATGAAGCTTTCTTT. It specifies CASSLTGNEAFF.

The chain uses TRBV24-1 and TRBJ2-3, with D unresolved. V lost 6 bases, J lost 6 bases, and 15 bases lay in between. Germline V gene sequence: CDR1 KGHDR, CDR2 SFDVKD. This CDR3 has 14 residues. The CDR3 protein is CATSLRQVGDTQYF. CDR3 in DNA: TGTGCCACCAGTCTGCGGCAGGTCGGGGATACGCAGTATTTT.